This T cell receptor beta chain was documented in a study of T-cell memory formation after mild COVID-19. Study-level information: Among the donors, TCR clusters were largely specific to each donor.

V lost 11 bases to trimming and J lost 12 bases, with 17 bases between them. Germline V CDR1 and CDR2: SEHNR, FQNEAQ (reference sequence). CDR3 size: 11 residues. 5'RACE with constant-segment primers built TCRalpha and TCRbeta cDNA libraries with UMIs. TCRdb analysed the 5' RACE reads with MiXCR anew, one entry per CDR3 protein. The table has hundreds of thousands of distinct CDR3 sequences, 20% to 25% seen once. The V and J genes are TRBV7-9 and TRBJ2-1, with TRBD2 as a possible D gene (6 bases). This TCR derives from a man between 18 and 29 years old who had mild COVID-19 (a few samples of this study predate the infection). Cell type and time point are not known. Sequencing was performed on PBMCs or a T cell subset sorted from them (not recorded which). The CDR3 DNA reads as TGTGCCGGAGTTATAGCGGAAAGGCAGTTCTTC. Its protein product is CAGVIAERQFF.